The 14 T cell receptor beta chains in this list originate from one sample, sequenced in a study of control samples from healthy donors and cancer patients. Here immunoSEQ multiplex PCR was the method, and the copy in TCRdb shows in-frame clones only, minus some. The data show some 87,000 clones, around 84% seen once. Sample: PBMCs. The receptors were sampled from a man aged 55-75 years with head and neck cancer.

The V call is TRBV5-1, the J call TRBJ2-1; D is undetermined. Trimming removed 4 bases at V and 7 bases at J, with 9 bases between. This CDR3 contains 12 residues. Germline-derived CDR1 and CDR2 are SGHRS and YFSETQ. CDR3 sequence (DNA): TGCGCCAGCAGCCCACAGTTGAATGAGCAGTTCTTC. Its protein product is CASSPQLNEQFF.

The chain employs TRBV9 and TRBJ2-7; D possibly corresponds to TRBD2 (7 bases). From germline, CDR1 is SGDLS and CDR2 YYNGEE. The V and J ends lost 4 bases and 3 bases respectively, with 20 bases between them. This CDR3 is built from 16 residues. The chain's CDR3 is CASSPHGGQGFYEQYF. The DNA of the CDR3 is TGTGCCAGCAGCCCCCACGGGGGGCAGGGGTTCTACGAGCAGTACTTC.

Note on this clone: The identical CDR3 is also encoded by other nucleotide sequences in the sample. The chain links TRBV5-6 to TRBJ1-2; D is possibly TRBD1 (5 bases). The V end lost 3 bases, the J end lost 4 bases, and 7 bases lay between the germline ends. Germline CDR1 and CDR2: SGHDT and YYEEEE. The CDR3 extends over 12 amino acids. CDR3 protein: CASSSGVYGYTF. CDR3 DNA: TGTGCCAGCAGCTCGGGGGTCTATGGCTACACCTTC.

The chain links TRBV2 to TRBJ1-5; D is perhaps TRBD1 (5 bases). CDR1 is SNHLY, CDR2 FYNNEI, per germline. The V end lost 5 bases, the J end lost 6 bases, and 17 bases lay between the germline ends. This CDR3 is built from 15 residues. CDR3 residues: CASSLRDERGQPQHF. The CDR3 DNA is TGTGCCAGCAGTCTCCGGGACGAGCGGGGTCAGCCCCAGCATTTT.

The V call is TRBV28, the J call TRBJ1-1; D is undetermined. This CDR3 contains 15 residues. From germline, CDR1 is MDHEN and CDR2 SYDVKM. V was clipped by 1 base and J by 5 bases, with 14 bases between them. This CDR3 is CASSLSVELWTEAFF. CDR3 DNA sequence: TGTGCCAGCAGTTTATCGGTTGAGTTATGGACTGAAGCTTTCTTT.

The chain combines TRBV5-1 with TRBJ2-3; 12 nucleotides agree with TRBD1. The germline gives CDR1 SGHRS, CDR2 YFSETQ. CDR3 length: 17 residues. Germline trimming cut 1 base from V and 6 bases from J; bases unmatched to any gene: 9. CDR3 region: CASSLTGTGGPRDTQYF. The CDR3 DNA sequence: TGCGCCAGCAGCTTGACGGGGACAGGGGGCCCCCGCGATACGCAGTATTTT. Looking up the rest from reference TRBV5-1 and TRBJ2-3 gives the full variable domain: KAGVTQTPRYLIKTRGQQVTLSCSPISGHRSVSWYQQTPGQGLQFLFEYFSETQRNKGNFPGRFSGRQFSNSRSEMNVSTLELGDSALYLCASSLTGTGGPRDTQYFGPGTRLTVL.

The CDR3 DNA is TGTGCCAGCAGCTTAGGCTTGGGCAATGAGCAGTTCTTC. Residues: CASSLGLGNEQFF. V usage is TRBV7-9 and J usage is TRBJ2-1; no reliable D call. The CDR3 is 13 amino acids. The V gene lost 1 base and the J gene lost 6 bases, with 7 bases spanning the gap. Germline V gives CDR1 SEHNR, CDR2 FQNEAQ (reference sequence).

V gene TRBV6-4 combines with J gene TRBJ2-2, with D unresolved. Germline-derived CDR1 and CDR2 are MRHNA and SNTAGT. The CDR3 is 13 amino acids. Trimming removed 3 bases at V and 2 bases at J, with 4 bases between. In DNA, the CDR3 is TGTGCCAGCAGTGATCCTAACACCGGGGAGCTGTTTTTT. Translating gives CASSDPNTGELFF.

This clone was seen more than once but under ten times. The chain joins TRBV2 to TRBJ2-2, with TRBD1 as a possible D gene (7 bases). V was pared by 7 bases and J by 7 bases, with 19 bases between. The germline V gene encodes CDR1 SNHLY and CDR2 FYNNEI. CDR3 length: 15 amino acids. The CDR3 DNA reads as TGTGCCAGCAAGGGGGCGGGGACAATCCACGGGGAGCTGTTTTTT. Its translation: CASKGAGTIHGELFF.

This chain connects TRBV5-5 to TRBJ1-5; the match to TRBD1 covers 12 bases. CDR3 length equals 16 residues. Unmatched junction bases numbered 3, after V lost 2 bases and J lost 3 bases. Germline-derived CDR1 and CDR2 are SGHKS and YYEKEE (reference sequence). CDR3 sequence reads: CASSFGTGGTNQPQHF. The CDR3, as DNA: TGTGCCAGCAGCTTCGGGACAGGGGGCACCAATCAGCCCCAGCATTTT. The entire variable domain, with the rest obtained from reference TRBV5-5 and TRBJ1-5, is as follows: DAGVTQSPTHLIKTRGQQVTLRCSPISGHKSVSWYQQVLGQGPQFIFQYYEKEERGRGNFPDRFSARQFPNYSSELNVNALLLGDSALYLCASSFGTGGTNQPQHFGDGTRLSIL.

The chain recombines TRBV15 with TRBJ1-4; the D gene is possibly TRBD1 (5 bases). V was shortened by 6 bases and J by 8 bases, with 22 bases between the two germline ends. The CDR3 runs 16 residues. The germline CDR1 and CDR2 sequences are LNHNV and YYDKDF (reference sequence). The CDR3 nucleotides are TGTGCCACCAGTGCCGATCCGTACGGGGGAGGAGAAAAACTGTTTTTT. Translation gives CATSADPYGGGEKLFF.

This rearrangement joins TRBV5-5 to TRBJ2-3, with D perhaps matching TRBD1 or TRBD2 (5 bases each). With 2 bases removed from V and 1 base from J, the gap between germline ends came to 11 bases. The CDR3 contains 15 residues. Germline assignment: CDR1 SGHKS and CDR2 YYEKEE (reference sequence). The CDR3 protein is CASSLRGVRTDTQYF. CDR3 coding DNA: TGTGCCAGCAGCTTACGGGGCGTCCGCACAGATACGCAGTATTTT.

The chain couples TRBV11-2 to TRBJ1-3; no reliable D call. Germline loops: CDR1 SGHAT, CDR2 FQNNGV. The CDR3 runs to 15 residues. Between the trimmed V and J ends, which lost 1 base and 0 bases, there was a span of 7 bases. CDR3 residues: CASSLVAYSGNTIYF. The CDR3 DNA sequence: TGTGCCAGCAGCTTAGTTGCCTACTCTGGAAACACCATATATTTT.

This clone was detected only once. The chain carries TRBV15 and TRBJ2-5, with D perhaps TRBD1 (6 bases). V shed 0 bases and J shed 3 bases, with 8 bases lying between them. Germline V lookup: CDR1 LNHNV, CDR2 YYDKDF (reference sequence). The CDR3 length is 14 residues. CDR3 coding DNA: TGTGCCACCAGCAGAGAGGACAGAAAAGAGACCCAGTACTTC. Its translation: CATSREDRKETQYF.